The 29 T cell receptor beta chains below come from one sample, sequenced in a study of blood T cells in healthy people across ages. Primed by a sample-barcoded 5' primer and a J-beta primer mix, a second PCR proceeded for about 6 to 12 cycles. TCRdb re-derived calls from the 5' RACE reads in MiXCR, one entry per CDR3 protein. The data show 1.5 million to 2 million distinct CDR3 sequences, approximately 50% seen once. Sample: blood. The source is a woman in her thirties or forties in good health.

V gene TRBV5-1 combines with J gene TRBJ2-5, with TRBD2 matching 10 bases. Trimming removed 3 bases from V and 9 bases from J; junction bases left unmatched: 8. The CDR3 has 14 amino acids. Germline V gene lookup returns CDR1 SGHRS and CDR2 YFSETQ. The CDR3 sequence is CASSSAGGEISQYF. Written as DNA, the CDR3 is TGCGCCAGCAGCTCAGCGGGGGGGGAGATATCCCAGTACTTC.

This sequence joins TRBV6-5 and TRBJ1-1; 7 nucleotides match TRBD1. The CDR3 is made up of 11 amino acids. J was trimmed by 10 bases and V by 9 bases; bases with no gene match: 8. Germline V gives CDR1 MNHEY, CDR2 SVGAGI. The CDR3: CASITGARAFF. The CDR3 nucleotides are TGTGCCAGTATTACAGGGGCCAGAGCTTTCTTT.

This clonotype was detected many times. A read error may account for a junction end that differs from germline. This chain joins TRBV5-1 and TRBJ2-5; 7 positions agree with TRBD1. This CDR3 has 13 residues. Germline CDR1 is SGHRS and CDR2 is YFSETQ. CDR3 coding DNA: TGTGCCAGCAGCCTCGGGACAGAAGAGACCCAGTACTTC. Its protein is CASSLGTEETQYF.

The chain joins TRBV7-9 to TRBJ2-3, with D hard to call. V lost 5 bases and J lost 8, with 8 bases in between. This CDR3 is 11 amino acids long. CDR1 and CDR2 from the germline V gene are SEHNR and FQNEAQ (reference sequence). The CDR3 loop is CASSELGTQYF. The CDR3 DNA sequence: TGTGCCAGCAGCGAATTGGGTACGCAGTATTTT.

The CDR3 coding sequence is TGTGCCAGCAGTCTATTCGCAGGGTATGGCTACACCTTC. It translates to CASSLFAGYGYTF. The rearrangement links TRBV27 to TRBJ1-2; perhaps TRBD1 as D (5 bases). CDR3 size: 13 residues. In germline, CDR1 is MNHEY, CDR2 SMNVEV (reference sequence). V was cut by 5 bases and J by 5 bases, with 12 bases left in between.

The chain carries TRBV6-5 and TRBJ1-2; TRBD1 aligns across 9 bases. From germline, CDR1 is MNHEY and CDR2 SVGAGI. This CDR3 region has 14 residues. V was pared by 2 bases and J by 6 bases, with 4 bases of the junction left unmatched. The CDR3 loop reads CASSYAGQGNGYTF. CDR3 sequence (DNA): TGTGCCAGCAGTTACGCGGGACAGGGTAATGGCTACACCTTC.

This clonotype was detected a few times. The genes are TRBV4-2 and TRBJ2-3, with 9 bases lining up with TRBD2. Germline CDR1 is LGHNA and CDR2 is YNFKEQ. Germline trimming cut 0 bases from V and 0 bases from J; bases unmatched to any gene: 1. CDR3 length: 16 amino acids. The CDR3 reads CASSQEAGGSTDTQYF. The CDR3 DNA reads TGTGCCAGCAGCCAAGAAGCGGGGGGAAGCACAGATACGCAGTATTTT.

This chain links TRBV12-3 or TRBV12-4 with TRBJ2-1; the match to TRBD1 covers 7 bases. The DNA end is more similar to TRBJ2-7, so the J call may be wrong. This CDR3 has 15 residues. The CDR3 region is CASSQTGNLYNEQYF. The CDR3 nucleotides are TGTGCCAGCAGCCAGACAGGGAATCTATACAATGAGCAGTACTTC.

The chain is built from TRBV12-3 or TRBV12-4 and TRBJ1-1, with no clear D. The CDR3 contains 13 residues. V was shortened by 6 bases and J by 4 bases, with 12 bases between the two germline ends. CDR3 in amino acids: CASSFTKGTEAFF. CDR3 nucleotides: TGTGCCAGCAGCTTTACAAAGGGCACTGAAGCTTTCTTT.

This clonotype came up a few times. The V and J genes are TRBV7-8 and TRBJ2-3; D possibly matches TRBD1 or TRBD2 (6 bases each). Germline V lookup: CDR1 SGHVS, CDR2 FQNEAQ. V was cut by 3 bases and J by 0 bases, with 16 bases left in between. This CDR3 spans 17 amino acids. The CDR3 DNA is TGTGCCAGCAGCTTCCCTCGGTGGGGGGCAAGCACAGATACGCAGTATTTT. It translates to CASSFPRWGASTDTQYF.

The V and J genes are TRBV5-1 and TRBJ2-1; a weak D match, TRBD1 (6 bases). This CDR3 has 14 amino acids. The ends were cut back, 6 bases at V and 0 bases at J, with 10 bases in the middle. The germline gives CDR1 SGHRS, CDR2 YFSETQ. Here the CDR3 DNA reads TGCGCCAGCAACGGACAGCGCTCCTACAATGAGCAGTTCTTC. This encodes CASNGQRSYNEQFF.

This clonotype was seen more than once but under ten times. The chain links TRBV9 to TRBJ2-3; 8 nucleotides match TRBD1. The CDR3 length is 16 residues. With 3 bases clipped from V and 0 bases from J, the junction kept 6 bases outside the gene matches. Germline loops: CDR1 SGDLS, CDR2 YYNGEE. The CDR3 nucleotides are TGTGCCAGCAGCGAGGACAGGGCCTCTAGCACAGATACGCAGTATTTT. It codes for CASSEDRASSTDTQYF. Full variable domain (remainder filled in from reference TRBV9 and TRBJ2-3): DSGVTQTPKHLITATGQRVTLRCSPRSGDLSVYWYQQSLDQGLQFLIQYYNGEERAKGNILERFSAQQFPDLHSELNLSSLELGDSALYFCASSEDRASSTDTQYFGPGTRLTVL.

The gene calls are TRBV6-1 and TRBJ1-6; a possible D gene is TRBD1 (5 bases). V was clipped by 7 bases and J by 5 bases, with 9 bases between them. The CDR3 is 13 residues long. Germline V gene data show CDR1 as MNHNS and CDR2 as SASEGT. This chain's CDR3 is CASKEQDNSPLHF. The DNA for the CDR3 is TGTGCCAGCAAGGAACAGGATAATTCACCCCTCCACTTT.

In nucleotides, the CDR3 is TGTGCCAGCAGTTACTTGGCACACCAAGAGACCCAGTACTTC. Protein: CASSYLAHQETQYF. This chain joins TRBV6-2 or TRBV6-3 and TRBJ2-5; D remains ambiguous. This CDR3 is built from 14 residues. The germline V and J ends were trimmed by 1 base and 0 bases, with 6 bases remaining between them. CDR1 and CDR2 (germline): MNHEY, SVGEGT.

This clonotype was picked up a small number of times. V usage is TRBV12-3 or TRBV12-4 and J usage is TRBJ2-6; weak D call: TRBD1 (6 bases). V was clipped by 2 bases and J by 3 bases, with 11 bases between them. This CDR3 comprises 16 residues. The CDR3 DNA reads TGTGCCAGCAGTTTAAAAGCAGGGGTTGGGGCCAACGTCCTGACTTTC. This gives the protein CASSLKAGVGANVLTF.

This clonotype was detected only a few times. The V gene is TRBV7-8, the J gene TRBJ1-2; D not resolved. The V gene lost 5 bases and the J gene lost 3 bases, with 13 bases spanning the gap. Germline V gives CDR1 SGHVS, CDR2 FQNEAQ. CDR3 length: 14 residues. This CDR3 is CASSPLEVHYGYTF. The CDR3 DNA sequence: TGTGCCAGCAGCCCCCTGGAGGTTCACTATGGCTACACCTTC.

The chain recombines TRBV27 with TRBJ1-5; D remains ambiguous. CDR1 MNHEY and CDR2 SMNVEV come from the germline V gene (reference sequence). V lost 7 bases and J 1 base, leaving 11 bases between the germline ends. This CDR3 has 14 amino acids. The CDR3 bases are TGTGCCAGCAAAAACCCGGACAGCAATCAGCCCCAGCATTTT. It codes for CASKNPDSNQPQHF.

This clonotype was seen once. CDR3 nucleotides: TGCGCCAGCAGCAACGCGGGCAGGGGAAGGGTCAAACTGTTTTTT. It translates to CASSNAGRGRVKLFF. The V and J genes are TRBV5-1 and TRBJ1-4; a possible D gene is TRBD1 (6 bases). Germline lookup yields CDR1 SGHRS and CDR2 YFSETQ. The CDR3 consists of 15 residues. Trimming stripped 4 bases from V and 11 bases from J, with 21 bases between.

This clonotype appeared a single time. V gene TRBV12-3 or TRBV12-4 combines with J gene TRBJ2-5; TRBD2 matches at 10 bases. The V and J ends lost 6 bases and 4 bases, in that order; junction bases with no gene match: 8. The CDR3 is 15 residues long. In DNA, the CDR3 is TGTGCCAGCAGCAAAGCGGGGGGGCCAGGAGAGACCCAGTACTTC. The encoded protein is CASSKAGGPGETQYF.

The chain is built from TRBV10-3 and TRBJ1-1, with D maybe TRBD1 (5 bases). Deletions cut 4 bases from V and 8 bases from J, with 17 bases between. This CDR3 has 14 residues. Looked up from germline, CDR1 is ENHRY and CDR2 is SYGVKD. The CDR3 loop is CAISGGGGRGEAFF. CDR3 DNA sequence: TGTGCCATCAGTGGGGGTGGGGGACGGGGGGAAGCTTTCTTT.

CDR3 in DNA: TGTGCCAGCAGTCCCACCTTGGCTAATGAAAAACTGTTTTTT. It yields the protein CASSPTLANEKLFF. The V and J genes are TRBV28 and TRBJ1-4; D unresolved. V dropped 5 bases and J dropped 3 bases, with 10 bases sitting between them. Per the germline V gene, CDR1 is MDHEN and CDR2 is SYDVKM. The CDR3 is 14 amino acids.

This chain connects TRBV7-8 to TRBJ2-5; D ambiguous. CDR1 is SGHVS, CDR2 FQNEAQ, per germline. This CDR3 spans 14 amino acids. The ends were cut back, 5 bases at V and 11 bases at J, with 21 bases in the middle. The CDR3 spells CASSPSTDLLEQYF. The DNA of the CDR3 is TGTGCCAGCAGCCCAAGCACAGACCTCTTGGAGCAGTACTTC.

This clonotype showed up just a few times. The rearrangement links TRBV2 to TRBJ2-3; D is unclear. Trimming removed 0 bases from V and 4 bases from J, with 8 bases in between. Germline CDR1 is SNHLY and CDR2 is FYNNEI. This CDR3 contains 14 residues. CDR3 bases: TGTGCCAGCAGTGAAGCGCGGTTGGCAGATACGCAGTATTTT. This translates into CASSEARLADTQYF.

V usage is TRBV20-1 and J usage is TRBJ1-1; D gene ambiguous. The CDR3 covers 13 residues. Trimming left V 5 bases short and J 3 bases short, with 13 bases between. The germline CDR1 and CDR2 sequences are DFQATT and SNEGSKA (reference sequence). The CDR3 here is CSAGPGGDTEAFF. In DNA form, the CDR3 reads TGCAGTGCTGGACCCGGCGGTGACACTGAAGCTTTCTTT.

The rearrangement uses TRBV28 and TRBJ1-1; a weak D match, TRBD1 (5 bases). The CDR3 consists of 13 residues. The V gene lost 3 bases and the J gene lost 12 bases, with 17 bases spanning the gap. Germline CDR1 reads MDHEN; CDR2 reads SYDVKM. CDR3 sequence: CASSLGPRGPSFF. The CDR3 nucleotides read TGTGCCAGCAGTTTGGGGCCACGGGGTCCGTCTTTCTTT.

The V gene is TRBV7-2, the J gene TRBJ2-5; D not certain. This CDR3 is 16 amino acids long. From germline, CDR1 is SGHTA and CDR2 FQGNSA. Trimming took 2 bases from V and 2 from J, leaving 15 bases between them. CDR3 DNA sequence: TGTGCCAGCAGCTTACGTGGATTGTCGGATCAAGAGACCCAGTACTTC. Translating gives CASSLRGLSDQETQYF.

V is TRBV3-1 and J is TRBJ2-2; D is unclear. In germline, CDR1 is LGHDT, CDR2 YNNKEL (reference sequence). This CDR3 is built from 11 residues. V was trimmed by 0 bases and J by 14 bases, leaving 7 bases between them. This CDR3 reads CASSQDKGLFF. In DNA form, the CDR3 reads TGTGCCAGCAGCCAAGATAAAGGACTGTTTTTT.

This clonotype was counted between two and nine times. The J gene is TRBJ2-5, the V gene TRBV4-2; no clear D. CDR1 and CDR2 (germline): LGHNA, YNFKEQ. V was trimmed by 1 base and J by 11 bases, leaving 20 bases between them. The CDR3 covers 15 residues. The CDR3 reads CASSQVVNSEKEQYF. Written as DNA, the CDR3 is TGTGCCAGCAGCCAAGTCGTCAACAGCGAAAAAGAGCAGTACTTC.

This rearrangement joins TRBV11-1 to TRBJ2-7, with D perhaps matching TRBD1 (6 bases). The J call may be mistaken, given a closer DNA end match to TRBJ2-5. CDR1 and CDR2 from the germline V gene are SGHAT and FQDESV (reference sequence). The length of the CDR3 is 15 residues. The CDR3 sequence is CASSLESGQGETQYF. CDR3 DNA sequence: TGTGCCAGCAGCTTAGAGTCGGGGCAGGGGGAGACCCAGTACTTC.